Listed here is a single TCR beta chain. This sample was taken from a study of T cell responses to AZD1222 COVID-19 vaccine. Libraries were prepared by immunoSEQ multiplex PCR; TCRdb keeps only in-frame clonotypes and omits some of them. The sample has approximately 89,000 clones, about 90% seen once. The CDR3 has 13 residues. The germline V gene has CDR1 KGHDR and CDR2 SFDVKD. Unmatched junction bases numbered 4, after V lost 7 bases and J lost 4 bases. This sequence joins TRBV24-1 and TRBJ2-7, with TRBD1 identical over 9 bases. The sequence came from an adult in good health. The sequences come from peripheral blood, collected on day 0 of MenACWY control vaccination. In nucleotides, the CDR3 is TGTGCCACCAGCCCGGGACAGGGTTACGAGCAGTACTTC. Residues: CATSPGQGYEQYF.